Given below is one TCR beta chain in context. This entry comes from a study of OX40 agonist ivuxolimab in advanced cancers. Collection of blood occurred at baseline, at cycle 4 day 1, and at cycle 7 day 1. Trimming took off 6 bases at V and 8 bases at J, with 13 bases between the two ends. Looked up from germline, CDR1 is KGHSH and CDR2 is LQKENI. The CDR3 has 13 residues. Repertoires were generated with immunoSEQ multiplex PCR, while TCRdb's copy carries only in-frame clones and drops some. The sample lists 64,000 or so clones, around 83% occurring once. The chain uses TRBV18 and TRBJ1-4; weak D call: TRBD1 (5 bases). The source was CD4+ or CD8+ T cells sorted from blood, collected in a trial of the OX40 agonist ivuxolimab. This clonotype was sampled from an adult with an advanced solid tumor such as melanoma, head and neck, liver or kidney cancer. This CDR3 reads CASSAGTAEKLFF. As DNA, the CDR3 is TGTGCCAGCTCGGCCGGGACTGCCGAAAAACTGTTTTTT.